These T cell receptor beta chains were read from a single sample in a study of response to subunit inactivated influenza vaccine. Each CDR3 protein is one row after TCRdb ran MiXCR on the RT-PCR reads. The sample yields 500,000 to 600,000 distinct CDR3 sequences, less than 10% seen once. Sequencing used PBMCs from blood, obtained 23 months after vaccination. The receptors shown here come from a man between 50 and 75 years old who received an inactivated influenza vaccine. CDR3s include the opening cysteine and the closing phenylalanine or tryptophan. The order of the fields is CDR3 DNA, CDR3 protein, V gene, J gene, D gene, clone size. The D gene is left open where the match is weak. Clone size is not always given. Where it is, it says once, few, many or a class for expanded clones.

CDR3nt: TGCAGCGTTGCCTGGTTATACAATGAGCAGTTCTTC; CDR3aa: CSVAWLYNEQFF; v_gene: TRBV29-1; j_gene: TRBJ2-1; d_gene: .; abundance: many
CDR3nt: TGCGCCAGCAGCTTGGATGGGGTGGTGGGGGCCAGCTCCTACAATGAGCAGTTCTTC; CDR3aa: CASSLDGVVGASSYNEQFF; v_gene: TRBV5-1; j_gene: TRBJ2-1; d_gene: .; abundance: .
CDR3nt: TGTGCCAGCAGTGTTCGGGACAGGGGAGATACGCAGTATTTT; CDR3aa: CASSVRDRGDTQYF; v_gene: TRBV6-1; j_gene: TRBJ2-3; d_gene: TRBD1; abundance: many
CDR3nt: TGTGCCAGCAGCCAAGCGGGGGCACGGGCCGACTACGAGCAGTACTTC; CDR3aa: CASSQAGARADYEQYF; v_gene: TRBV4-2; j_gene: TRBJ2-7; d_gene: .; abundance: few
CDR3nt: TGCGCCAGCAGCAGACCAACGGACGGGAAATACTCCTACGAGCAGTACTTC; CDR3aa: CASSRPTDGKYSYEQYF; v_gene: TRBV5-1; j_gene: TRBJ2-7; d_gene: .; abundance: .
CDR3nt: TGTGCCAGCAGTCCGTCGACTAGCAGGAGCTCCTACGAGCAGTACTTC; CDR3aa: CASSPSTSRSSYEQYF; v_gene: TRBV27; j_gene: TRBJ2-7; d_gene: TRBD2; abundance: many
CDR3nt: TGTGCCAGCAGATTTAACAGGGGAGGTACGCAGTATTTT; CDR3aa: CASRFNRGGTQYF; v_gene: TRBV12-3/TRBV12-4; j_gene: TRBJ2-3; d_gene: .; abundance: many
CDR3nt: TGTGCCAGCACCGTTCAGGTAGCTAACTATGGCTACACCTTC; CDR3aa: CASTVQVANYGYTF; v_gene: TRBV28; j_gene: TRBJ1-2; d_gene: .; abundance: .
CDR3nt: TGTGCCAGTATCACATTTTCTTGGGGGTTGACTGAAGCTTTCTTT; CDR3aa: CASITFSWGLTEAFF; v_gene: TRBV19; j_gene: TRBJ1-1; d_gene: .; abundance: few
CDR3nt: TGTGCCAGCAGCCTCCCCGCAGCGGGAGAGGTTTACAATGAGCAGTTCTTC; CDR3aa: CASSLPAAGEVYNEQFF; v_gene: TRBV7-9; j_gene: TRBJ2-1; d_gene: TRBD2; abundance: few
CDR3nt: TGTGCCAGCAATTCAGGGGAGACCCAGTACTTC; CDR3aa: CASNSGETQYF; v_gene: TRBV7-6; j_gene: TRBJ2-5; d_gene: .; abundance: many
CDR3nt: TGTGCCAGCAGCCAAGGAGGGGCGAATACAGTGCAGTACTTC; CDR3aa: CASSQGGANTVQYF; v_gene: TRBV4-2; j_gene: TRBJ2-7; d_gene: .; abundance: few
CDR3nt: TGTGCCAGCTCACCACCTAGCGTCGATACGCAGTATTTT; CDR3aa: CASSPPSVDTQYF; v_gene: TRBV18; j_gene: TRBJ2-3; d_gene: .; abundance: many
CDR3nt: TGCAGTGGTCAAACCTCCTACGAGCAGTACTTC; CDR3aa: CSGQTSYEQYF; v_gene: TRBV20-1; j_gene: TRBJ2-7; d_gene: .; abundance: many
CDR3nt: TGTGCCAGCAGACCCGGGACAGGGGGCGCGGGTAACTATGGCTACACCTTC; CDR3aa: CASRPGTGGAGNYGYTF; v_gene: TRBV6-1; j_gene: TRBJ1-2; d_gene: TRBD1; abundance: few
CDR3nt: TGTGCCTGGGGAAGCGGAACCGGGGAGCTGTTTTTT; CDR3aa: CAWGSGTGELFF; v_gene: TRBV30; j_gene: TRBJ2-2; d_gene: .; abundance: few
CDR3nt: TGTGCCAGCAGCCGTTCCGGGACAGCATATGGCTACACCTTC; CDR3aa: CASSRSGTAYGYTF; v_gene: TRBV7-9; j_gene: TRBJ1-2; d_gene: TRBD1; abundance: many
CDR3nt: TGTGCCAGCAGTGAACCGGGACTAGCGGGTTACAATGAGCAGTTCTTC; CDR3aa: CASSEPGLAGYNEQFF; v_gene: TRBV25-1; j_gene: TRBJ2-1; d_gene: TRBD2; abundance: many
CDR3nt: TGTGCCAGCAGTTGGGGACGACAGGGTCCCGACAATGAGCAGTTCTTC; CDR3aa: CASSWGRQGPDNEQFF; v_gene: TRBV12-3/TRBV12-4; j_gene: TRBJ2-1; d_gene: TRBD1; abundance: .
CDR3nt: TGTGCCAGCGCCCTAAGACTAGCGGGACGTTTTGACGAGCAGTACTTC; CDR3aa: CASALRLAGRFDEQYF; v_gene: TRBV28; j_gene: TRBJ2-7; d_gene: TRBD2; abundance: few
CDR3nt: TGTGCCAGCAGCGAGTCAGGGGATGGCAGGACTGAAGCTTTCTTT; CDR3aa: CASSESGDGRTEAFF; v_gene: TRBV11-3; j_gene: TRBJ1-1; d_gene: .; abundance: .
CDR3nt: TGTGCCAGCAGGCAAGGACAGGGCCTCACCGGGGAGCTGTTTTTT; CDR3aa: CASRQGQGLTGELFF; v_gene: TRBV3-1; j_gene: TRBJ2-2; d_gene: TRBD1; abundance: few
CDR3nt: TGTGCCAGCAGTCCCTCGACGGACGCCTATGGCTACACCTTC; CDR3aa: CASSPSTDAYGYTF; v_gene: TRBV12-3/TRBV12-4; j_gene: TRBJ1-2; d_gene: .; abundance: few
CDR3nt: TGCAGTGCTAGGCCACAACACTCTGGAAACACCATATATTTT; CDR3aa: CSARPQHSGNTIYF; v_gene: TRBV20-1; j_gene: TRBJ1-3; d_gene: .; abundance: few
CDR3nt: TGTGCCAGCATGCAGGGGGGAGGGTACGAGCAGTACTTC; CDR3aa: CASMQGGGYEQYF; v_gene: TRBV25-1; j_gene: TRBJ2-7; d_gene: .; abundance: .
CDR3nt: TGCGCCAGCAGCTTGGCCCAAGGAGGCCCCCAAGAGACCCAGTACTTC; CDR3aa: CASSLAQGGPQETQYF; v_gene: TRBV5-1; j_gene: TRBJ2-5; d_gene: .; abundance: few
CDR3nt: TGTGCCACCAGCAGAGCAAACCTAGCCAAAAACATTCAGTACTTC; CDR3aa: CATSRANLAKNIQYF; v_gene: TRBV15; j_gene: TRBJ2-4; d_gene: .; abundance: many
CDR3nt: TGTGCCAGCAGGCGGACAGGGGAATACGAGCAGTACTTC; CDR3aa: CASRRTGEYEQYF; v_gene: TRBV12-3/TRBV12-4; j_gene: TRBJ2-7; d_gene: TRBD1; abundance: few
CDR3nt: TGCGCCAGCAGCCAAATTACTAGCGGGAGGGGGAATGAGCAGTTCTTC; CDR3aa: CASSQITSGRGNEQFF; v_gene: TRBV4-1; j_gene: TRBJ2-1; d_gene: TRBD2; abundance: few
CDR3nt: TGCGCCAGCAGTCAAGGTACTACCACCTACGAGCAGTACTTC; CDR3aa: CASSQGTTTYEQYF; v_gene: TRBV23-1; j_gene: TRBJ2-7; d_gene: .; abundance: few
CDR3nt: TGTGCCAGCAGTTTATGGATGGCGGGAGCAGATACGCAGTATTTT; CDR3aa: CASSLWMAGADTQYF; v_gene: TRBV12-3/TRBV12-4; j_gene: TRBJ2-3; d_gene: TRBD2; abundance: .
CDR3nt: TGTGCCAGCAGCGTTTCGGCGACAGGGCGGGCTAATGAAAAACTGTTTTTT; CDR3aa: CASSVSATGRANEKLFF; v_gene: TRBV9; j_gene: TRBJ1-4; d_gene: TRBD1; abundance: few
CDR3nt: TGTGCCAGCAGTCCGACCCGGACGGCGACAGAGACCCAGTACTTC; CDR3aa: CASSPTRTATETQYF; v_gene: TRBV27; j_gene: TRBJ2-5; d_gene: .; abundance: few
CDR3nt: TGTGCCATCAGTGAGTCGAAAGGCAGGACGGGTACCGGGGAGCTGTTTTTT; CDR3aa: CAISESKGRTGTGELFF; v_gene: TRBV10-3; j_gene: TRBJ2-2; d_gene: .; abundance: few
CDR3nt: TGTGCCAGCAGTTTTCCCCCCTGGATGAAGACCCAGTACTTC; CDR3aa: CASSFPPWMKTQYF; v_gene: TRBV12-3/TRBV12-4; j_gene: TRBJ2-5; d_gene: .; abundance: .
CDR3nt: TGTGCCAGCAGCTTCCGGTTAGCGGGAGGGCCCGCAGATACGCAGTATTTT; CDR3aa: CASSFRLAGGPADTQYF; v_gene: TRBV5-6; j_gene: TRBJ2-3; d_gene: TRBD2; abundance: .
CDR3nt: TGTGCCATCAGTAGGGACCTTGCCTACGAGCAGTACTTC; CDR3aa: CAISRDLAYEQYF; v_gene: TRBV10-3; j_gene: TRBJ2-7; d_gene: .; abundance: .
CDR3nt: TGTGCCAGCAGCGACAGGGGGGGAAATTCACCCCTCCACTTT; CDR3aa: CASSDRGGNSPLHF; v_gene: TRBV6-1; j_gene: TRBJ1-6; d_gene: TRBD1; abundance: .
CDR3nt: TGTGCCAGCAGCTCCAGTTACCGGGGGTTTAATGAAAAACTGTTTTTT; CDR3aa: CASSSSYRGFNEKLFF; v_gene: TRBV7-2; j_gene: TRBJ1-4; d_gene: .; abundance: .
CDR3nt: TGTGCCAGCAGTGATGCGGTCCTACACGAGCTGTACTTC; CDR3aa: CASSDAVLHELYF; v_gene: TRBV2; j_gene: TRBJ2-7; d_gene: .; abundance: once